A selection of T cell receptor beta chains follows, all from one sample in a study of blood T cell repertoires in COVID-19. The protocol was immunoSEQ multiplex PCR, while the TCRdb copy is restricted to in-frame clones and leaves out a portion. This sample has about 25,000 clones, with over 75% found just once. The sequencing sample was made of peripheral blood. The receptors stem from a man between 50 and 59 years old with active or convalescent COVID-19. The CDR3 runs from the conserved cysteine through the conserved F or W. A D gene is named only where the DNA matches it firmly. For some rows the clone size is stated as once, few or many, or as a class when expanded; others skip it.

len	v_gene	j_gene	d_gene	abundance	CDR3aa	CDR3nt
14	TRBV6-1	TRBJ1-2	-	-	CASSEIGVGYGYTF	TGTGCCAGCAGTGAGATTGGAGTCGGCTATGGCTACACCTTC
11	TRBV29-1	TRBJ1-2	-	-	CSVHRNYGYTF	TGCAGCGTTCACAGGAACTATGGCTACACCTTC
12	TRBV10-3	TRBJ2-2	-	-	CAIKLNTGELFF	TGTGCCATCAAACTTAACACCGGGGAGCTGTTTTTT
14	TRBV10-3	TRBJ2-2	TRBD2	-	CAIKGRGDTGELFF	TGTGCCATCAAGGGGAGGGGTGACACCGGGGAGCTGTTTTTT
14	TRBV7-6	TRBJ1-6	-	-	CASSKTDISSPLHF	TGTGCCAGCAGCAAGACGGACATATCTTCACCCCTCCACTTT
18	TRBV24-1	TRBJ2-5	-	-	CATSDLQVGRAGGETQYF	TGTGCCACCAGTGATTTGCAAGTGGGCAGGGCCGGTGGAGAGACCCAGTACTTC
14	TRBV6-1	TRBJ2-6	-	-	CASSDGSGANVLTF	TGTGCCAGCAGTGACGGCTCTGGGGCCAACGTCCTGACTTTC
15	TRBV18	TRBJ2-3	-	-	CASSPRSDHTDTQYF	TGTGCCAGCTCACCTAGGAGCGACCACACAGATACGCAGTATTTT
18	TRBV5-1	TRBJ2-7	TRBD2	-	CASSLVSGEDDFSYEQYF	TGCGCCAGCAGCTTGGTTAGCGGGGAGGACGACTTCTCCTACGAGCAGTACTTC
13	TRBV27	TRBJ1-5	-	-	CASSLLQGEPQHF	TGTGCCAGCAGTTTATTGCAGGGTGAGCCCCAGCATTTT
13	TRBV7-7	TRBJ2-1	-	once	CASSTGGVNEQFF	TGTGCCAGCAGCACCGGCGGGGTCAATGAGCAGTTCTTC
16	TRBV18	TRBJ1-1	-	-	CASSPVLGEMNTEAFF	TGTGCCAGCTCACCAGTGCTTGGGGAGATGAACACTGAAGCTTTCTTT
15	TRBV9	TRBJ2-7	-	-	CASSPRTAENSEQYF	TGTGCCAGCAGCCCAAGGACAGCGGAGAACAGCGAGCAGTACTTC
12	TRBV7-2	TRBJ1-3	TRBD1	-	CASSFDRDRPLF	TGTGCCAGCAGCTTCGACAGGGATAGACCTCTTTTT
18	TRBV27	TRBJ2-1	TRBD2	-	CASSPLLGGVAGRSEQFF	TGTGCCAGCAGTCCCCTACTCGGGGGGGTAGCGGGTAGGTCCGAGCAGTTCTTC
14	TRBV5-1	TRBJ1-1	TRBD1	once	CASSSGQGGTEAFF	TGCGCCAGCAGCTCTGGACAGGGAGGGACTGAAGCTTTCTTT
12	TRBV29-1	TRBJ2-5	-	-	CSFGVNQETQYF	TGCAGCTTCGGGGTGAACCAAGAGACCCAGTACTTC
13	TRBV15	TRBJ1-1	-	-	CATSRTMVFEAFF	TGTGCCACCAGCAGAACAATGGTTTTCGAAGCTTTCTTT